Listed here are 9 T cell receptor beta chains from one sample, sequenced in a study of OX40 agonist ivuxolimab in advanced cancers. The table came from immunoSEQ multiplex PCR; TCRdb's copy has only in-frame clones and leaves some out. The sample includes tens of thousands of clones, approximately 80% of them seen just once. The specimen was CD4+ or CD8+ T cells sorted from blood, collected in a trial of the OX40 agonist ivuxolimab. Every receptor here comes from an adult with an advanced solid tumor such as melanoma, head and neck, liver or kidney cancer.

The chain employs TRBV5-6 and TRBJ2-1; D may be TRBD1 (5 bases). CDR3 length equals 11 residues. Germline V lookup: CDR1 SGHDT, CDR2 YYEEEE. The ends were cut back, 4 bases at V and 10 bases at J, with 9 bases in the middle. DNA of the CDR3: TGTGCCAGCAGCCTGAACAGGGAGCAGTTCTTC. It codes for CASSLNREQFF.

The genes are TRBV11-2 and TRBJ2-3; 8 bases line up with TRBD2. Germline CDR1 SGHAT, CDR2 FQNNGV. The ends lost 4 bases at V and 0 bases at J; junction bases unmatched: 9. This CDR3 has 17 amino acids. The CDR3 sequence is CASSSSIGTSSTDTQYF. CDR3 bases: TGTGCCAGCAGCTCATCTATCGGGACTAGTAGCACAGATACGCAGTATTTT.

The CDR3 spells CATAAGGLNNEQFF. The DNA of the CDR3 is TGTGCCACAGCAGCGGGGGGGCTCAACAATGAGCAGTTCTTC. The chain recombines TRBV19 with TRBJ2-1; TRBD2 agrees at 10 bases. The CDR3 loop spans 14 amino acids. From germline, CDR1 is LNHDA and CDR2 SQIVND (reference sequence). V shed 10 bases, J shed 5 bases, and the junction held 8 bases outside the gene matches. Together with reference TRBV19 and TRBJ2-1, the CDR3 gives the full variable domain: DGGITQSPKYLFRKEGQNVTLSCEQNLNHDAMYWYRQDPGQGLRLIYYSQIVNDFQKGDIAEGYSVSREKKESFPLTVTSAQKNPTAFYLCATAAGGLNNEQFFGPGTRLTVL.

This chain links TRBV7-9 with TRBJ2-3; the D gene is possibly TRBD1 (6 bases). Trimming took off 7 bases at V and 0 bases at J, with 11 bases between the two ends. This CDR3 comprises 14 residues. CDR1 and CDR2 (germline): SEHNR, FQNEAQ (reference sequence). The CDR3 region is CASKMDSSTDTQYF. The CDR3 nucleotides read TGTGCCAGCAAAATGGACAGTAGCACAGATACGCAGTATTTT.

The chain combines TRBV10-2 with TRBJ2-3; maybe TRBD1 (6 bases). Germline values: CDR1 WSHSY, CDR2 SAAADI. V shed 6 bases and J shed 1 base, with 14 bases lying between them. The CDR3 contains 15 residues. The CDR3 nucleotides are TGCGCCAGCAGGGATAGGTGGGGGCGCACAGATACGCAGTATTTT. It is translated as CASRDRWGRTDTQYF.

This chain joins TRBV7-9 and TRBJ1-5; perhaps TRBD1 as D (6 bases). The germline V and J ends were trimmed by 5 bases and 2 bases, with 10 bases remaining between them. CDR1 is SEHNR and CDR2 is FQNEAQ in the germline V gene (reference sequence). The CDR3 sequence is 14 residues long. CDR3 protein: CASSTGYGNQPQHF. The CDR3 nucleotides are TGTGCCAGCAGCACAGGGTATGGCAATCAGCCCCAGCATTTT.

This chain links TRBV27 with TRBJ2-2; 9 nucleotides align to TRBD1. The CDR3 covers 19 residues. J gave up 2 bases and V 2 bases, and 12 bases lay outside the gene matches. From germline, CDR1 is MNHEY and CDR2 SMNVEV (reference sequence). As DNA, the CDR3 is TGTGCCAGCAGTTTAAAGCGGACAGGGGCCCGACCCAACACCGGGGAGCTGTTTTTT. This translates into CASSLKRTGARPNTGELFF.

The chain has TRBV19 and TRBJ1-1; no firm D call. The ends were cut back, 7 bases at V and 4 bases at J, with 13 bases in the middle. Looked up from germline, CDR1 is LNHDA and CDR2 is SQIVND (reference sequence). The CDR3 loop spans 13 amino acids. The CDR3 DNA is TGTGCCAGTAAGCCAGCATGGGGCACTGAAGCTTTCTTT. The encoded protein is CASKPAWGTEAFF.

This chain links TRBV13 with TRBJ2-2; D unresolved. The CDR3 loop spans 14 amino acids. Trimming pared 0 bases from V and 5 bases from J, leaving 7 bases between. Looked up from germline, CDR1 is PRHDT and CDR2 is FYEKMQ (reference sequence). The CDR3 nucleotides are TGTGCCAGCAGCTTAGGGACCAAGACCGGGGAGCTGTTTTTT. This encodes CASSLGTKTGELFF.